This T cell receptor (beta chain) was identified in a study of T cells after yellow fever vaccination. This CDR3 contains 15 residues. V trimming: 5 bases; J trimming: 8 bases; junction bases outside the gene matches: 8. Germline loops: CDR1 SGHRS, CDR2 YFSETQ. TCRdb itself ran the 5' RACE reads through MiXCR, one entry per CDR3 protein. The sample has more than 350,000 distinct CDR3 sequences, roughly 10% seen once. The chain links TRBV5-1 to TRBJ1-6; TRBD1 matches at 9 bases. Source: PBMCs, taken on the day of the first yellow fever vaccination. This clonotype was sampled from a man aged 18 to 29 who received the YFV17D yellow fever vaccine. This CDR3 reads CASRPQGARDSPLHF. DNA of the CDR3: TGCGCCAGCAGGCCACAGGGGGCAAGAGATTCACCCCTCCACTTT.